The sequence of this TCR beta chain was determined in a study of shared T cell receptors in the human thymus. TCRdb's copy holds only in-frame clones and misses some; the assay was immunoSEQ multiplex PCR. The table lists some 400,000 clones, roughly 94% of them singletons. The material sequenced was thymocytes. The sequence was obtained from a human donor.

CDR3 region: CASSPMAGGWANGYTF. CDR3 nucleotide sequence: TGTGCCAGCAGCCCTATGGCAGGTGGCTGGGCAAATGGCTACACCTTC. This chain connects TRBV7-9 to TRBJ1-2; D is ambiguous. This CDR3 has 16 residues. Deletions cut 5 bases from V and 6 bases from J, with 22 bases between. Germline V gene lookup returns CDR1 SEHNR and CDR2 FQNEAQ (reference sequence).